The 15 T cell receptor beta chains reported below all come from one sample, sequenced in a study of T-cell memory formation after mild COVID-19. TCRdb re-called the 5' RACE reads with MiXCR, one entry per CDR3 protein. This table has about 240,000 distinct CDR3 sequences, roughly 9.4% appearing once. Sample: PBMCs or a T cell subset sorted from them (not recorded which). The origin of the receptors is a man younger than 35 who had mild COVID-19 (a few samples of this study predate the infection). Cell type and time point are not known.

The chain carries TRBV7-9 and TRBJ1-2, with unresolved D. Trimming pared 1 base from V and 4 bases from J, leaving 4 bases between. The CDR3 consists of 12 residues. Germline CDR1 is SEHNR and CDR2 is FQNEAQ (reference sequence). CDR3 region: CASSLEPYGYTF. The DNA of the CDR3 is TGTGCCAGCAGCTTAGAGCCCTATGGCTACACCTTC.

Only a few counts were recorded for this clonotype. The CDR3 nucleotides read TGCAGCGTTGGGACCGGGGGCTGGGACACTGAAGCTTTCTTT. It translates to CSVGTGGWDTEAFF. This chain connects TRBV29-1 to TRBJ1-1; perhaps TRBD1 as D (6 bases). The CDR3 is 14 amino acids. From germline, CDR1 is SQVTM and CDR2 ANQGSEA. Trimming took 4 bases from V and 3 from J, leaving 15 bases between them.

In this sample, this clonotype turned up a few times. The rearrangement links TRBV5-1 to TRBJ2-3, with D tentatively TRBD2 (6 bases). The CDR3 contains 14 residues. The germline V and J ends were trimmed by 4 bases and 6 bases, with 15 bases remaining between them. Germline V lookup: CDR1 SGHRS, CDR2 YFSETQ. Written as DNA, the CDR3 is TGCGCCAGCAGCCCGGGACTTTGGATGGATACGCAGTATTTT. It yields the protein CASSPGLWMDTQYF.

J is TRBJ2-3 and V is TRBV6-2 or TRBV6-3; D ambiguous. V lost 8 bases and J 0 bases, leaving 6 bases between the germline ends. Germline V gives CDR1 MNHEY, CDR2 SVGEGT. This CDR3 is built from 12 residues. CDR3 bases: TGTGCCAGCGCAGGAAGCACAGATACGCAGTATTTT. Its protein product is CASAGSTDTQYF.

V and J are TRBV4-2 and TRBJ2-4, with TRBD2 matching 7 bases. The CDR3 runs 12 residues. Germline values: CDR1 LGHNA, CDR2 YNFKEQ. Trimming took 7 bases from V and 8 from J; bases not matched to a gene: 5. CDR3 sequence: CASTGGRDIQYF. CDR3 DNA: TGTGCCAGCACTGGGGGGAGGGACATTCAGTACTTC.

There are a few counts of this clonotype. The J gene is TRBJ2-7, the V gene TRBV7-2; 9 bases agree with TRBD1. The trim removed 5 bases at V and 3 bases at J, leaving 8 bases unmatched. Germline CDR1 SGHTA, CDR2 FQGNSA. This CDR3 spans 15 amino acids. The CDR3 spells CASSRTGTGNYEQYF. The CDR3, as DNA: TGTGCCAGCAGCCGGACCGGGACAGGGAACTACGAGCAGTACTTC.

The chain couples TRBV7-9 to TRBJ2-3, with 9 bases lining up with TRBD2. CDR3 size: 14 residues. The junction had 3 bases not matched to a gene; V was cut back by 7 bases and J by 1 base. Per the germline V gene, CDR1 is SEHNR and CDR2 is FQNEAQ (reference sequence). The CDR3 sequence: CASTASGGTDTQYF. CDR3 DNA: TGTGCCAGCACGGCTAGCGGGGGCACAGATACGCAGTATTTT.

The chain employs TRBV6-6 and TRBJ2-5; 9 bases are shared with TRBD1. This CDR3 region has 15 residues. In germline, CDR1 is MNHNY, CDR2 SVGAGI (reference sequence). The J segment lost 6 bases and the V segment lost 6 bases, leaving 11 bases of the junction unmatched. The CDR3 loop reads CASRPGTGMFKTQYF. Here the CDR3 DNA reads TGTGCCAGCAGGCCCGGGACAGGGATGTTTAAGACCCAGTACTTC.

This chain joins TRBV24-1 and TRBJ2-2, with D possibly TRBD1 on 5 matching bases. Trimming shortened V by 5 bases and J by 6 bases, and 12 bases separated the two germline ends. The CDR3 loop spans 14 amino acids. Germline V CDR1 and CDR2: KGHDR, SFDVKD. In DNA form, the CDR3 reads TGTGCCACCAGTGGGGCAGGGATCGCCGGGGAGCTGTTTTTT. Its translation is CATSGAGIAGELFF.

The V and J genes are TRBV5-1 and TRBJ1-1; D is possibly TRBD1 (5 bases). CDR3 length: 15 residues. Germline CDR1 is SGHRS and CDR2 is YFSETQ. V was cut by 1 base and J by 7 bases, with 17 bases left in between. Here the CDR3 DNA reads TGCGCCAGCAGCTTGAGAGGGGCAGGCCTCATTGAAGCTTTCTTT. Its translation is CASSLRGAGLIEAFF.

This clonotype was recorded at least ten times. The chain is built from TRBV5-1 and TRBJ2-7; D may match TRBD1 or TRBD2 (6 bases each). This CDR3 is built from 13 residues. The germline V gene encodes CDR1 SGHRS and CDR2 YFSETQ. V dropped 0 bases and J dropped 5 bases, with 9 bases sitting between them. This CDR3 reads CASSLGGANEQYV. The CDR3, as DNA: TGCGCCAGCAGCTTGGGGGGGGCCAACGAGCAGTACGTC.

J is TRBJ1-1 and V is TRBV9; TRBD1 aligns across 7 bases. CDR3 length: 13 amino acids. CDR1 and CDR2 from the germline V gene are SGDLS and YYNGEE. V lost 4 bases and J lost 7; bases outside the gene matches: 7. DNA for the CDR3: TGTGCCAGCAGCCCTAGGGGGCGAGGTGAAGCTTTCTTT. It translates to CASSPRGRGEAFF.

The chain employs TRBV20-1 and TRBJ2-3, with no clear D. Germline CDR1 reads DFQATT; CDR2 reads SNEGSKA (reference sequence). Trimming took off 6 bases at V and 1 base at J, with 8 bases between the two ends. This CDR3 has 12 amino acids. The CDR3 loop is CSADRGTDTQYF. As DNA, the CDR3 is TGCAGTGCGGATCGGGGCACAGATACGCAGTATTTT.

A few counts support this clonotype. The V and J genes are TRBV7-2 and TRBJ2-1; 8 bases match TRBD2. Germline CDR1 is SGHTA and CDR2 is FQGNSA. The CDR3 is 15 residues long. V shed 6 bases, J shed 5 bases, and the junction held 9 bases outside the gene matches. Written as DNA, the CDR3 is TGTGCCAGCAGATCACCGGGGGGGGTCCACAATGAGCAGTTCTTC. Translating gives CASRSPGGVHNEQFF. The full variable domain, its missing parts supplied by reference TRBV7-2 and TRBJ2-1, is GAGVSQSPSNKVTEKGKDVELRCDPISGHTALYWYRQSLGQGLEFLIYFQGNSAPDKSGLPSDRFSAERTGGSVSTLTIQRTQQEDSAVYLCASRSPGGVHNEQFFGPGTRLTVL.

This clonotype has only a few counts. The genes are TRBV7-8 and TRBJ2-7, with 14 bases that match TRBD2. Germline V gene lookup returns CDR1 SGHVS and CDR2 FQNEAQ. The CDR3 is made up of 16 amino acids. The ends lost 4 bases at V and 6 bases at J; junction bases unmatched: 8. The chain's CDR3 is CASSSGVGLAGVEQYF. In nucleotides, the CDR3 is TGTGCCAGCAGCTCAGGGGTGGGACTAGCGGGGGTCGAGCAGTACTTC.